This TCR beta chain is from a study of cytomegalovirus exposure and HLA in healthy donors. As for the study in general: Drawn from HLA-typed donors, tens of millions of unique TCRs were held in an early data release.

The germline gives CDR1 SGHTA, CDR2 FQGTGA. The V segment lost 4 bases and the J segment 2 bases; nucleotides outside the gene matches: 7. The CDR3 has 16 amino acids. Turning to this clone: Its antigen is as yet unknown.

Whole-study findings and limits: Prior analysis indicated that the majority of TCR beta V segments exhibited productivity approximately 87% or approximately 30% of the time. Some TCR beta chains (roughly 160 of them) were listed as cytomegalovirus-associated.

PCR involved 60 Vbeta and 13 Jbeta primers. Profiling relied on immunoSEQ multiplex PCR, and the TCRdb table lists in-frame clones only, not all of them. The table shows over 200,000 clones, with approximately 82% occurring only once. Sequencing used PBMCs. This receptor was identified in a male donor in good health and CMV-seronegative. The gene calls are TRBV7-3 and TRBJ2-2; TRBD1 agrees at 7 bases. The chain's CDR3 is CASSSSGTENTGELFF. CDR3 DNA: TGTGCCAGCAGCTCCTCCGGGACAGAAAACACCGGGGAGCTGTTTTTT.